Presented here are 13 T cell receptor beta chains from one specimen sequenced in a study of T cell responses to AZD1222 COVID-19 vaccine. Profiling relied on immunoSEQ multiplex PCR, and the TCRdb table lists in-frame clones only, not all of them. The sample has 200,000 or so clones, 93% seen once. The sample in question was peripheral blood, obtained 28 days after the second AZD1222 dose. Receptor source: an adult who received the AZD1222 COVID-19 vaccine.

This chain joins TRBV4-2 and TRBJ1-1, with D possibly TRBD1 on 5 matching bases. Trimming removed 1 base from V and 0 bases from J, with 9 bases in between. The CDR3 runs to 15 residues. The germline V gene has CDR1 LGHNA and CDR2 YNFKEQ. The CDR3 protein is CASSQGGVVNTEAFF. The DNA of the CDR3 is TGTGCCAGCAGCCAAGGGGGGGTTGTGAACACTGAAGCTTTCTTT.

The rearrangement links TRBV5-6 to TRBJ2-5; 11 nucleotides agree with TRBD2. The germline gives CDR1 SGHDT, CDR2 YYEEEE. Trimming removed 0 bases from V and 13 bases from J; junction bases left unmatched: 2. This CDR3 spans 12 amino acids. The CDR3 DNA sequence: TGTGCCAGCAGCTTGGGACTAGCGGGGACGTACTTC. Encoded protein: CASSLGLAGTYF.

CDR3 sequence reads: CASSLAHTNSYNEQFF. Written as DNA, the CDR3 is TGTGCCAGCAGCTTAGCGCACACCAACTCCTACAATGAGCAGTTCTTC. The chain is built from TRBV7-2 and TRBJ2-1; D gene ambiguous. CDR1 is SGHTA and CDR2 is FQGNSA in the germline V gene. This CDR3 spans 16 amino acids. Trimming pared 0 bases from V and 0 bases from J, leaving 9 bases between.

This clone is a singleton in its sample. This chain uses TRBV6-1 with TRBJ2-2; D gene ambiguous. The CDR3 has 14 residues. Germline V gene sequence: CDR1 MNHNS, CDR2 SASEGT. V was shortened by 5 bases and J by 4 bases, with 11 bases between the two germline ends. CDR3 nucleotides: TGTGCCAGCAGTTTAACACAGTTCACCGGGGAGCTGTTTTTT. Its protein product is CASSLTQFTGELFF.

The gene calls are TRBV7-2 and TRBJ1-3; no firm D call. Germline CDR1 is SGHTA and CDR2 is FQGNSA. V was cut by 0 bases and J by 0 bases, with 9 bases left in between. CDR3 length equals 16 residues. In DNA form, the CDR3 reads TGTGCCAGCAGCTTAGCCGGAGGCTTCTCTGGAAACACCATATATTTT. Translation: CASSLAGGFSGNTIYF. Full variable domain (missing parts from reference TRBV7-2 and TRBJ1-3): GAGVSQSPSNKVTEKGKDVELRCDPISGHTALYWYRQSLGQGLEFLIYFQGNSAPDKSGLPSDRFSAERTGGSVSTLTIQRTQQEDSAVYLCASSLAGGFSGNTIYFGEGSWLTVV.

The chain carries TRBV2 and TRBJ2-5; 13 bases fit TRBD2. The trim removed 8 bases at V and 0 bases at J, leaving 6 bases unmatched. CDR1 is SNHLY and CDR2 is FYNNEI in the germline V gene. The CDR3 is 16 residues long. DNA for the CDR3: TGTGCCAGCCCCAAGACTAGCGGGGGGCACCAAGAGACCCAGTACTTC. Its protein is CASPKTSGGHQETQYF. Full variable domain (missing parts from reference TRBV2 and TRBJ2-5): EPEVTQTPSHQVTQMGQEVILRCVPISNHLYFYWYRQILGQKVEFLVSFYNNEISEKSEIFDDQFSVERPDGSNFTLKIRSTKLEDSAMYFCASPKTSGGHQETQYFGPGTRLLVL.

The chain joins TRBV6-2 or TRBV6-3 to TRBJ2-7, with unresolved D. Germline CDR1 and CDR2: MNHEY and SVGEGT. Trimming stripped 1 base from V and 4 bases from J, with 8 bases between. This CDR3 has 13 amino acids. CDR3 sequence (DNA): TGTGCCAGCAGTTACTGGTCCGGATACGAGCAGTACTTC. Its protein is CASSYWSGYEQYF.

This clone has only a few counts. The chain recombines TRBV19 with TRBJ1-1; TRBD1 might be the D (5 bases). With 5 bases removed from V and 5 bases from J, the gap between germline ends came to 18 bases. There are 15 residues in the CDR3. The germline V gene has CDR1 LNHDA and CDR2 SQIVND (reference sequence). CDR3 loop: CASSAQQRGRTEAFF. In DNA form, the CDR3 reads TGTGCCAGTAGTGCCCAACAGCGGGGGAGGACTGAAGCTTTCTTT.

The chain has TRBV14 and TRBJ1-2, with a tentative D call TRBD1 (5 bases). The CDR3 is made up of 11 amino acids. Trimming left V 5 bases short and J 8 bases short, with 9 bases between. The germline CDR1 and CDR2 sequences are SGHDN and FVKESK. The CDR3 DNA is TGTGCCAGCAGCGCCACAGGCGGCTACACCTTC. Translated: CASSATGGYTF.

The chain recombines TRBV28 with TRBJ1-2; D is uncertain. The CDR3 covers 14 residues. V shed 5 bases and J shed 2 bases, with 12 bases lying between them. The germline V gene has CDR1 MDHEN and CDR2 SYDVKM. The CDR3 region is CASSTFGDNYGYTF. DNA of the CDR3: TGTGCCAGCAGTACGTTCGGCGACAACTATGGCTACACCTTC.

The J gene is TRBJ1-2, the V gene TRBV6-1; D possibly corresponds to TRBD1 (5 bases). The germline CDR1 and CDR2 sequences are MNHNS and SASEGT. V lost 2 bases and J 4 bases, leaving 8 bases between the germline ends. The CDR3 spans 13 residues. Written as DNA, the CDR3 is TGTGCCAGCAGTGAAAGGGACGGCTATGGCTACACCTTC. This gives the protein CASSERDGYGYTF.

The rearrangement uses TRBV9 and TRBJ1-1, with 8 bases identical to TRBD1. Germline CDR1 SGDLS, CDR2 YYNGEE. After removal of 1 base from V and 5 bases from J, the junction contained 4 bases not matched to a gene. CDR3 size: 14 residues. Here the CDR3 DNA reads TGTGCCAGCAGCGTACAGGGGGCTGGAACTGAAGCTTTCTTT. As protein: CASSVQGAGTEAFF. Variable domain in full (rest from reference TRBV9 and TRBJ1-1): DSGVTQTPKHLITATGQRVTLRCSPRSGDLSVYWYQQSLDQGLQFLIQYYNGEERAKGNILERFSAQQFPDLHSELNLSSLELGDSALYFCASSVQGAGTEAFFGQGTRLTVV.

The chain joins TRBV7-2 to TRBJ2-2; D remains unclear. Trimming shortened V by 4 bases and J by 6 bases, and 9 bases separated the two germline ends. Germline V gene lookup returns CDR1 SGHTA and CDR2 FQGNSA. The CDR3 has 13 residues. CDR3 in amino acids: CASSSVGSGELFF. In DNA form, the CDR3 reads TGTGCCAGCAGCTCAGTAGGGTCCGGGGAGCTGTTTTTT.